This T cell receptor beta chain is drawn from a study of T cells in Graves' hyperthyroidism and ophthalmopathy (dated by TCRdb to between 2018 and 2021). About the full investigation: Peripheral blood samples were taken at the time of initial diagnosis, prior to any treatment. To identify distinguishing TCR V-J signatures, a discovery cohort of around 100 patients was used, comprising 43 with Graves' ophthalmopathy and around 60 with stable Graves' hyperthyroidism. Prospective prediction of ophthalmopathy was tested in an independent validation cohort consisting of fewer than 20 hyperthyroidism patients and around 17 patients who later progressed to ophthalmopathy. The approximately 100 discovery patients were randomly split 7:3 into training and test sets. In six Graves' hyperthyroidism patients, the study also compared T-cell repertoires from thyroid tissue with T-cell repertoires from blood. After blood sampling, hyperthyroidism patients were treated with methimazole at a starting dose of 30 mg daily, and ophthalmopathy patients were treated with high-dose intravenous methylprednisolone. The paper describes TCR Vbeta CDR3 sequencing of 140 or so peripheral blood samples, made up of fewer than 50 ophthalmopathy patients, roughly 72 hyperthyroidism patients and some 17 progressor patients.

The research as a whole found: No statistical method was used to fix the sample size in advance, and group allocation was not hidden from the investigators. During validation, the model predicted progression to ophthalmopathy a median of about 6.5 months ahead of onset, with around 70% sensitivity and almost 75% specificity. Ophthalmopathy was separated from stable hyperthyroidism by a 13 V-J signature model, with about 86% sensitivity and about 81% specificity obtained in cross-validation and 80%/75% obtained in testing. Most expanded thyroid clonotypes (frequency above 0.001) were also found in blood, which suggests that blood repertoires may mirror thyroid immune responses.

Deletion took 0 bases off V and 2 bases off J, with a span of 11 bases between the germline ends. Reading from cysteine to phenylalanine, the CDR3 counts 15 amino acids. Left in the record is the CDR3 DNA by itself, 45 bases read in frame from the first base. In the germline V gene (reference sequence), CDR1 corresponds to LNHNV and CDR2 to YYDKDF. This clonotype was counted at least ten times. Its antigen is currently not known. No quality values exist for individual bases; no much larger clone is one base distant. Hyperthyroidism patients were newly diagnosed, had a disease duration of under 2 months, and were aged 18 to 65 years. Patients with uncontrolled infections, other autoimmune diseases, pregnancy or lactation were excluded. Diagnoses were based on clinical symptoms, serum thyroxine and TRAb, thyroid ultrasound and orbital computed tomography. Blood from progressor patients was collected at the time of first diagnosis with hyperthyroidism, before any ophthalmopathy symptoms had appeared. PBMCs were isolated from around 10 ml of fresh peripheral blood by Ficoll-Paque density gradient centrifugation. Progressor patients were initially diagnosed with Graves' hyperthyroidism and developed ophthalmopathy during follow-up. Trizol reagent was used to extract total RNA, and RNA quality was then checked on an Agilent 2100 Bioanalyzer.

The TCR beta CDR3 regions were amplified from the RNA transcripts. The first round of RT-PCR for the TCR CDR3 was performed with the HTBI primer set and the Qiagen OneStep RT-PCR kit. A second multiplex PCR round built the libraries, followed by size selection and purification. Sequencing of the libraries was done on an Illumina HiSeq2000 using paired-end 100 bp reads. From the authors' description of their analysis: SOAPnuke was used to process the raw data, removing reads that contained adapters or uncalled bases, had a mean Phred below 15, or lacked an exact match to the constant primer or identifier. High-quality paired reads were merged using COPE v1.2.5, and each unique nucleotide sequence was defined as a clonotype. MiTCR v1.1 was used to align the clonotypes against IMGT TRBV, TRBD and TRBJ reference segments. The analysis was restricted to V-J combinations with a frequency above 0.0001, which together covered just over 99% of the repertoires. A TCS score was defined as the ratio between F50 (clonal expansion) and ExV (chaos), using BLOSUM62-based TCRdist between CDR3 peptides within each V-J. Welch's t-statistics and random forest reduced around 510 V-J features to 13, which were used in a naive Bayes classifier (R e1071). The public reads were quality trimmed at Q25 with fastp and then assembled into clones with MiXCR by TCRdb, keeping productive beta chains. Identical CDR3 protein sequences are pooled into one entry, listed with their most common genes and DNA. The V and J calls here are based on TCRdb, not the publication. A total of under 200,000 distinct CDR3 sequences appear in this sample, approximately 9% of them only once. Clones ranked in the top ten supply more than 20% of the sample.

This receptor chain uses TRBV15 and TRBJ2-7; the D region possibly corresponds to TRBD1 (6 bases align). The receptor was isolated from a woman aged 18-29 years with Graves' hyperthyroidism that later progressed to Graves' ophthalmopathy. The source material was blood. The DNA sequence reads TGTGCCACCAGCAGAGAACGACAGGTGACCTACGAGCAGTACTTC. Translated, this gives CATSRERQVTYEQYF.